The entry below gives a single TCR beta chain sequence along with its context. Antigen specificity is unknown. These data are taken from a study of identical twins. The study, taken as a whole, reports: Models predicted less out-of-frame TCR alpha sharing in monozygotic twins than was found.

TCRdb analysed the 5' RACE reads with MiXCR anew, one entry per CDR3 protein. This table holds around 1.7 million distinct CDR3 sequences, around a third found once. The sequenced sample was cord blood. This clonotype was sampled from a newborn girl in good health.

The CDR3 loop is CASSLVEGNYGYTF. The CDR3, as DNA: TGTGCCAGCAGCTTGGTCGAGGGGAACTATGGCTACACCTTC. This chain connects TRBV5-5 to TRBJ1-2, with a tentative D call TRBD1 (5 bases). CDR1 SGHKS and CDR2 YYEKEE come from the germline V gene (reference sequence). Trimming pared 0 bases from V and 2 bases from J, leaving 8 bases between. The CDR3 extends over 14 amino acids.